This T cell receptor beta chain stems from a study of blood T cell repertoires in COVID-19. Produced via immunoSEQ multiplex PCR; TCRdb's table is partial and in-frame only. The data hold roughly 250,000 clones, with around 82% observed a single time. The TCR originated in a human donor in a cohort sampled during active COVID-19. The sample comprised peripheral blood.

The CDR3 DNA is TGTGCCAGTAGACCACTCAGGACAGATTCTAACTATGGCTACACCTTC. Protein: CASRPLRTDSNYGYTF. The V and J genes are TRBV19 and TRBJ1-2; the D gene is possibly TRBD1 (6 bases). Germline-derived CDR1 and CDR2 are LNHDA and SQIVND (reference sequence). Deletions cut 6 bases from V and 0 bases from J, with 17 bases between. The CDR3 runs 16 residues.